The next 10 T cell receptor beta chains were all read from a single sample in a study of T cell responses to AZD1222 COVID-19 vaccine. Measured with immunoSEQ multiplex PCR; TCRdb has only the in-frame clones, and not every one. The table shows 95,000 to 150,000 clones, with around 92% occurring only once. The material sequenced was peripheral blood, taken on day 0 of AZD1222 vaccination. The receptors stem from an adult in good health.

The gene calls are TRBV7-9 and TRBJ2-1; no clear D gene. The CDR3 length is 11 residues. CDR1 and CDR2 from the germline V gene are SEHNR and FQNEAQ (reference sequence). V lost 8 bases and J lost 10, with 12 bases in between. DNA for the CDR3: TGTGCCAGCTTTGGTCCAACCGAGCAGTTCTTC. Its translation is CASFGPTEQFF.

The chain employs TRBV12-3 or TRBV12-4 and TRBJ2-5; D possibly corresponds to TRBD2 (7 bases). The CDR3 runs to 13 residues. V lost 7 bases, J lost 4 bases, and 13 bases lay in between. The CDR3, as DNA: TGTGCCAGCAACGGGGGGCGCGGAGAGACCCAGTACTTC. Its protein product is CASNGGRGETQYF.

This sequence joins TRBV4-3 and TRBJ2-1; maybe TRBD1 (5 bases). CDR1 and CDR2 from the germline V gene are LGHNA and YSLEER. The CDR3 runs to 15 residues. The V end was cut by 0 bases, the J end by 7 bases, with 13 bases between. CDR3 DNA sequence: TGCGCCAGCAGCCAAGATGGGGCAGGGTGGAATGAGCAGTTCTTC. The encoded protein is CASSQDGAGWNEQFF.

The chain employs TRBV28 and TRBJ1-2, with a weak D call TRBD1 (5 bases). Per germline, CDR1 MDHEN and CDR2 SYDVKM. The CDR3 loop spans 13 amino acids. Trimming took off 4 bases at V and 8 bases at J, with 14 bases between the two ends. This CDR3 is CASSSLGAGGYTF. The CDR3 DNA sequence: TGTGCCAGCAGTTCCCTCGGGGCGGGGGGCTACACCTTC.

The chain uses TRBV19 and TRBJ2-3; 8 bases align to TRBD2. V lost 1 base and J lost 6; bases outside the gene matches: 6. Germline assignment: CDR1 LNHDA and CDR2 SQIVND (reference sequence). The CDR3 sequence is 15 residues long. CDR3 residues: CASSIVAQRGDTQYF. For the CDR3, the DNA is TGTGCCAGTAGTATAGTAGCCCAGCGGGGGGATACGCAGTATTTT.

The chain recombines TRBV9 with TRBJ2-1, with D perhaps matching TRBD1 (5 bases). This CDR3 spans 14 amino acids. V lost 0 bases and J lost 4, with 8 bases in between. Germline CDR1 SGDLS, CDR2 YYNGEE. CDR3 in DNA: TGTGCCAGCAGCGTAGATGGACAATACAATGAGCAGTTCTTC. It is translated as CASSVDGQYNEQFF.

V usage is TRBV6-2 or TRBV6-3 and J usage is TRBJ2-6, with D perhaps TRBD1 or TRBD2 (6 bases each). The V gene's germline CDR1 is MNHEY and CDR2 SVGEGT. The CDR3 has 15 amino acids. Trimming stripped 4 bases from V and 4 bases from J, with 11 bases between. CDR3 DNA sequence: TGTGCCAGCAGTTCCGAGGGGGGAGGGGCCAACGTCCTGACTTTC. Translation gives CASSSEGGGANVLTF.

This chain connects TRBV3-1 (or the pseudogene TRBV3-2) to TRBJ2-3; 7 bases match TRBD2. The germline V gene has CDR1 LGHDT and CDR2 YNNKEL (reference sequence). This CDR3 contains 16 residues. With V trimmed by 4 bases and J by 0 bases, 7 bases remained unmatched. The CDR3 spells CASSLFSGSSTDTQYF. In DNA form, the CDR3 reads TGTGCCAGCAGCCTATTTAGCGGGTCAAGCACAGATACGCAGTATTTT.

This clone appeared a single time. The CDR3 spells CASSSRDTSNEKLFF. CDR3 sequence (DNA): TGTGCCAGCAGTTCCCGGGACACAAGTAATGAAAAACTGTTTTTT. V is TRBV6-5 and J is TRBJ1-4; a possible D gene is TRBD1 (6 bases). Germline CDR1 and CDR2: MNHEY and SVGAGI. The CDR3 has 15 amino acids. V was clipped by 4 bases and J by 4 bases, with 13 bases between them.

This chain uses TRBV19 with TRBJ2-3; 8 nucleotides agree with TRBD2. The germline V gene has CDR1 LNHDA and CDR2 SQIVND (reference sequence). V gave up 6 bases and J gave up 6 bases; unmatched junction bases: 11. The CDR3 runs 15 residues. Here the CDR3 DNA reads TGTGCCAGTAGCCCCACGGGAGGGCCGAGGGATACGCAGTATTTT. Translating it yields CASSPTGGPRDTQYF.